One and the same sample provided the 4 T cell receptor beta chains below, sequenced in a study of blood T cell repertoires in COVID-19. Repertoires were generated with immunoSEQ multiplex PCR, while TCRdb's copy carries only in-frame clones and drops some. Among more than 200,000 clones listed, approximately 80% were seen once. The sequenced material came from peripheral blood. Receptors were obtained from a woman aged 40-49 years with active or convalescent COVID-19.

The chain employs TRBV7-9 and TRBJ1-2; D remains ambiguous. This CDR3 region has 13 residues. Germline loops: CDR1 SEHNR, CDR2 FQNEAQ (reference sequence). Trimming cost V 6 bases and J 3 bases, with 11 bases left between them. CDR3 sequence reads: CASSGVGDYGYTF. In DNA, the CDR3 is TGTGCCAGCAGTGGTGTGGGAGACTATGGCTACACCTTC. Combining the CDR3 with reference TRBV7-9 and TRBJ1-2 gives the whole variable domain DTGVSQNPRHKITKRGQNVTFRCDPISEHNRLYWYRQTLGQGPEFLTYFQNEAQLEKSRLLSDRFSAERPKGSFSTLEIQRTEQGDSAMYLCASSGVGDYGYTFGSGTRLTVV.

The rearrangement joins TRBV3-1 (or the pseudogene TRBV3-2) to TRBJ2-5; TRBD2 might be the D (6 bases). The germline V and J ends were trimmed by 3 bases and 5 bases, with 19 bases remaining between them. The germline CDR1 and CDR2 sequences are LGHDT and YNNKEL (reference sequence). This CDR3 is built from 16 residues. The CDR3 coding sequence is TGTGCCAGCAGCCAGTCACGGGGGATAGGGTTGGAGACCCAGTACTTC. Translated, it gives CASSQSRGIGLETQYF.

This clone was seen a few times. The gene calls are TRBV10-3 and TRBJ2-2; 8 bases are a match to TRBD1. V shed 3 bases, J shed 7 bases, and the junction held 10 bases outside the gene matches. The CDR3 covers 16 residues. CDR1 is ENHRY, CDR2 SYGVKD, per germline. The CDR3 DNA reads TGTGCCATCAGTGACTCAGGACAGGGTCCCCACGGGGAGCTGTTTTTT. This codes for CAISDSGQGPHGELFF.

The chain is built from TRBV28 and TRBJ2-7; TRBD2 might be the D (7 bases). CDR1 is MDHEN and CDR2 is SYDVKM in the germline V gene. This CDR3 comprises 15 residues. The ends were cut back, 6 bases at V and 6 bases at J, with 21 bases in the middle. As DNA, the CDR3 is TGTGCCAGCAGAGCCTCCCGGGGGGCCGGGGTCGAGCAGTACTTC. Its protein product is CASRASRGAGVEQYF.